This TCR beta chain was recorded in a study of CD8 T cells in ankylosing spondylitis. General observations from the study: Enrichment of disease-linked clones was reportedly significant in matched ankylosing spondylitis synovial fluid.

The germline gives CDR1 DFQATT, CDR2 SNEGSKA (reference sequence). The CDR3 consists of 12 residues. The junction had 5 bases not matched to a gene; V was cut back by 5 bases and J by 6 bases. Molecular-barcoded quantitative 5'-RACE produced these TCR beta libraries. TCRdb re-called the 5' RACE reads with MiXCR, one entry per CDR3 protein. The sample holds some 130,000 distinct CDR3 sequences, around 6.6% seen once. In this sample, this clonotype turned up many times. Its antigen is currently unknown. Sequenced material: blood, either unsorted or a sorted T cell fraction (not recorded which). This clonotype was sampled from a female donor with ankylosing spondylitis or in good health (not recorded which). The chain carries TRBV20-1 and TRBJ2-3; 7 bases line up with TRBD1. The CDR3 nucleotides are TGCAGTGCTGGCGGACAGGCGGATACGCAGTATTTT. Its translation is CSAGGQADTQYF.